The clone carrying this T cell receptor beta chain was seen repeatedly, ten times or more. Antigen: not known. These data belong to a study of T-cell reconstitution after alpha-beta-depleted transplantation in children. Points from the study as a whole: For some patients, TCRbeta diversity was high at day 60 because of recipient T cells and thymic progenitors that survived.

This CDR3 contains 15 residues. Germline V gene data show CDR1 as MDHEN and CDR2 as SYDVKM. V was cut by 4 bases and J by 4 bases, with 16 bases left in between. The TCRbeta library was prepared with unique molecular identifiers. In TCRdb, the PCR reads were re-called with MiXCR into one record per CDR3 protein. This table holds roughly 400,000 distinct CDR3 sequences, approximately 42% found once. The source of this sequence is a girl aged 2 to 10 with aplastic anemia, due to receive a stem cell transplant. The gene calls are TRBV28 and TRBJ2-5; unclear D gene. The sample consisted of PBMCs, taken before TCRalphabeta/CD19-depleted stem cell transplant. The CDR3 DNA reads TGTGCCAGCAGTTATCGGCCTAGGGTGGGAGAGACCCAGTACTTC. It specifies CASSYRPRVGETQYF.